The T cell receptor beta chain under discussion was sequenced for a study of T-cell memory formation after mild COVID-19 (dated by TCRdb to about 2021). In terms of the full investigation: TCR sequence clusters from the two donors were found to be largely donor specific. The cohort was made up of two young adult volunteers, one female and one male, who were previously healthy. In a couple of donors, T-cell clones that expanded and contracted after mild COVID-19 were followed by sequencing TCRalpha and TCRbeta repertoires longitudinally.

PBMCs were isolated by Ficoll-Paque density gradient centrifugation. Concerning this clonotype itself: No cognate antigen has been identified for it. No clone much larger than this one lies a single base away; base qualities are absent.

The full study reports these points: Balanced CD4/CD8 phenotypes were observed for clones contracting from day 15 to 85, whereas a bias towards CD4+ was observed for a second wave of clones expanding from day 15 to 37. The detection of some responding clones in pre-infection memory suggests that pre-existing cross-reactive memory T cells joined the SARS-CoV-2 response. The study included only two mild cases, and larger cohorts that include severe cases with pre-infection samples were judged to be necessary. The second-wave clones that peaked on day 37 were not confirmed to be SARS-CoV-2 specific. Contracting CD4+ clones were found mainly in CM and EM memory subsets, while CD8+ clones were enriched in EMRA.

In the germline V gene, CDR1 corresponds to SGHTA and CDR2 to FQGNSA. For this chain, trimming is 2 bases at the V end and 4 bases at the J end, and the number of junction bases without a gene match is 3. The CDR3 has 15 amino acids, counting the end cysteine and phenylalanine. Left in the record is the CDR3 DNA by itself, 45 bases read in frame from the first base. The instrument was an Illumina NovaSeq 6000. TCRalpha and TCRbeta cDNA libraries were built by 5'RACE with constant-segment primers, adding sample barcodes and unique molecular identifiers. RNA was extracted from every sample with Trizol reagent. Library amplification was performed in two PCR steps, and a second sample barcode and Illumina TruSeq adapters were introduced in the second step. Libraries were sequenced on an Illumina NovaSeq with 2 x 150 bp paired-end reads. The original pipeline was this. Reads were demultiplexed and collapsed into UMI-guided consensus sequences with migec v1.2.7. Using mixcr v2.1.11, the UMI consensuses were aligned to TRA and TRB V and J templates and assembled into clonotypes. Clonotypes were classified as expanded or contracted when called significant by both edgeR and NoisET, with noise models trained on biological replicates. edgeR calls used a false discovery rate-adjusted p below 0.01 and a log2 fold-change threshold of 1. As an exploratory analysis of dynamics, PCA with hierarchical clustering was applied to max-normalized trajectories of the 1000 most abundant clonotypes. Separately sequenced CD4+ and CD8+ repertoires were used to assign a CD4 or CD8 phenotype to each responding clone. TCRdb reanalyzed the raw reads on its own, using fastp at Q25 for trimming and MiXCR for clone calling, and kept in-frame beta chains. Under each unique CDR3 protein, matching rows form one entry showing the most common genes and DNA. The V and J calls reflect TCRdb's pipeline rather than the authors' work. This sample has about 170,000 distinct CDR3 sequences in its table, and 10% to 15% of those were observed once. The leading ten clones occupy approximately 3.4% of the sample.

This chain is built from TRBV7-2 and TRBJ2-3; 10 bases in the junction line up with TRBD2. What was sequenced was PBMCs or a T cell subset sorted from them (not recorded which). This TCR was recovered from a man aged 18 to 30 who had mild COVID-19 (a few samples of this study predate the infection). The sample titles of this study are shuffled in the database, so cell type and time point are left out; the donor was told from shared clones. The DNA sequence follows: TGTGCCAGCAGCTTATCTAGCGGGGGCGCAGATACGCAGTATTTT. The encoded protein is CASSLSSGGADTQYF.